The clone carrying this TCR beta chain was recorded at least ten times. This sample is part of a study of T-cell reconstitution after alpha-beta-depleted transplantation in children. This CDR3 spans 14 amino acids. With 0 bases removed from V and 10 bases from J, the gap between germline ends came to 18 bases. CDR1 and CDR2 from the germline V gene are DFQATT and SNEGSKA (reference sequence). Unique molecular identifiers featured in how the TCRbeta library was prepared. TCRdb analysed the PCR reads with MiXCR anew, one entry per CDR3 protein. The sample shows more than 85,000 distinct CDR3 sequences, over 6% of them seen only once.

The receptor's source is a boy between 2 and 10 years old with acute lymphoblastic leukemia, due to receive a stem cell transplant. This material consisted of PBMCs, taken before TCRalphabeta/CD19-depleted stem cell transplant. The gene calls are TRBV20-1 and TRBJ1-2, with a tentative D call TRBD1 (5 bases). This CDR3 is CSAREGSGPQVYTF. The CDR3 DNA sequence: TGCAGTGCTAGAGAAGGCTCGGGACCCCAGGTCTACACCTTC.